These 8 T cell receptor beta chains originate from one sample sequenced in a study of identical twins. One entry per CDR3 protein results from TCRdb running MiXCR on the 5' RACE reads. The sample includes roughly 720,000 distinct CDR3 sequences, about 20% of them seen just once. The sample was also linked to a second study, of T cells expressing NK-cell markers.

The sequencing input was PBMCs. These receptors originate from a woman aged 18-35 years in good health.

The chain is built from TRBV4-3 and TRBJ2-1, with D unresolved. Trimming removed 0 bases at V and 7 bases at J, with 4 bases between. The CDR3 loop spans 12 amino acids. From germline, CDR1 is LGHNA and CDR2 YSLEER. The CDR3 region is CASSQDQNEQFF. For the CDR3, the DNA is TGCGCCAGCAGCCAAGATCAAAATGAGCAGTTCTTC.

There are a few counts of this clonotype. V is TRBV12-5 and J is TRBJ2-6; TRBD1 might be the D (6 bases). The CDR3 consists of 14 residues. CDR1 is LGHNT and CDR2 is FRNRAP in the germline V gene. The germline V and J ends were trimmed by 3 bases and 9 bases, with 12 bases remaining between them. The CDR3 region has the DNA TGTGCTAGTGGTTTATCAGGGGCGGACAACGTCCTGACTTTC. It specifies CASGLSGADNVLTF. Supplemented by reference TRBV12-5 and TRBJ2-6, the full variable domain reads DARVTQTPRHKVTEMGQEVTMRCQPILGHNTVFWYRQTMMQGLELLAYFRNRAPLDDSGMPKDRFSAEMPDATLATLKIQPSEPRDSAVYFCASGLSGADNVLTFGAGSRLTVL.

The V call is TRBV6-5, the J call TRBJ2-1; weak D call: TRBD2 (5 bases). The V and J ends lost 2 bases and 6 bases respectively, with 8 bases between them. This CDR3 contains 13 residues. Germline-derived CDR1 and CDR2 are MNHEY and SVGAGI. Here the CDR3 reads CASSYRGVNEQFF. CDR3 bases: TGTGCCAGCAGTTACCGGGGAGTCAATGAGCAGTTCTTC.

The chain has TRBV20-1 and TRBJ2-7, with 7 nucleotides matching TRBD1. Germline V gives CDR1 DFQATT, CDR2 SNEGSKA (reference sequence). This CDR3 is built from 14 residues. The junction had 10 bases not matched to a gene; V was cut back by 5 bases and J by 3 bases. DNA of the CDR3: TGCAGTGCTGAACGAGGGGGCCCCAGCTACGAGCAGTACTTC. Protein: CSAERGGPSYEQYF.

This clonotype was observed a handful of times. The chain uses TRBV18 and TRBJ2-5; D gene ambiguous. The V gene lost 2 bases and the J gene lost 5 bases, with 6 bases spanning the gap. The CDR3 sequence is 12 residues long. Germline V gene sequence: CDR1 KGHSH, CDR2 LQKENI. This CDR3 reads CASSPEMETQYF. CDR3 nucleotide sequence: TGTGCCAGCTCACCAGAGATGGAGACCCAGTACTTC.

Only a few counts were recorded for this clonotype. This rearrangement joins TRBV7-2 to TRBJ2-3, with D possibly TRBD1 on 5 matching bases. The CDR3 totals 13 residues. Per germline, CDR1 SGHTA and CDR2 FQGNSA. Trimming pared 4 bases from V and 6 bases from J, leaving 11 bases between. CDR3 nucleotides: TGTGCCAGCAGCTGGGGCCACTCGGATACGCAGTATTTT. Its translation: CASSWGHSDTQYF.

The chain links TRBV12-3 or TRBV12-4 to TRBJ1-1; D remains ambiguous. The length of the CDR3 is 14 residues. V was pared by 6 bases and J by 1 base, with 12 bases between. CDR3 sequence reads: CASRRYSWNTEAFF. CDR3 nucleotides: TGTGCCAGCAGGCGGTACTCGTGGAACACTGAAGCTTTCTTT.

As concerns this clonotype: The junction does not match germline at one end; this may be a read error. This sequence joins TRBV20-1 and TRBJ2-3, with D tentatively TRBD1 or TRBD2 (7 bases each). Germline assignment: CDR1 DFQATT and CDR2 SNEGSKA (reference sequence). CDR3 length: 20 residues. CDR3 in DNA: TGCTGTGCTAGACCGATTTTTGACAGGGAGGGTACCGGGGGCACAGATACGCAGTATTTT. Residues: CCARPIFDREGTGGTDTQYF.